A selection of T cell receptor beta chains follows, all from one sample in a study of radiotherapy plus CTLA-4 blockade in lung cancer. The data were produced by immunoSEQ multiplex PCR, yet TCRdb's version contains in-frame clones alone and is incomplete. The sample consists of 50,000 or so clones, around nine tenths of them appearing once. The specimen comprised peripheral blood, sampled from a patient treated with radiotherapy plus ipilimumab. Receptor source: a human donor with non-small cell lung cancer whose response to radiotherapy plus ipilimumab could not be evaluated. The CDR3 runs from the conserved cysteine through the conserved F or W. D genes are given only for firm matches. Size is omitted from some rows. Given values are once, few, many or a class for expanded clones.

v_gene	abundance	j_gene	d_gene	len	CDR3nt	CDR3aa
TRBV4-3	few	TRBJ1-2	.	16	TGCGCCAGCAGCCAAGATCTGGGAGGTCTTAACTATGGCTACACCTTC	CASSQDLGGLNYGYTF
TRBV15	few	TRBJ2-1	TRBD2	18	TGTGCCACCAAGCGGGCGGGAGGTTTGAGAAGTGGGTACAATGAGCAGTTCTTC	CATKRAGGLRSGYNEQFF
TRBV7-2	.	TRBJ2-7	.	11	TGTGCCAGCAGCAAAGGAGTTGAGCAGTACTTC	CASSKGVEQYF
TRBV5-1	.	TRBJ2-1	TRBD1	15	TGCGCCAGCAGCACCGGGACAGGGGGGACCAATGAGCAGTTCTTC	CASSTGTGGTNEQFF
TRBV10-3	.	TRBJ2-2	.	17	TGTGCCATCAGTGAGTCCCTAGGGGCGGCGAACACCGGGGAGCTGTTTTTT	CAISESLGAANTGELFF
TRBV19	.	TRBJ2-5	TRBD1	14	TGTGCCAGTAGTATAGGGCAGGGGGCCGAGACCCAGTACTTC	CASSIGQGAETQYF
TRBV4-1	.	TRBJ2-3	.	18	TGCGCCAGCAGCCAAGATTATCGTCCGGGGGGCTTCACAGATACGCAGTATTTT	CASSQDYRPGGFTDTQYF
TRBV13	.	TRBJ2-7	TRBD1	16	TGTGCCAGCAGCGCTCCGCCACAGGGGGCTCTTGACGAGCAGTACTTC	CASSAPPQGALDEQYF
TRBV7-2	.	TRBJ2-5	TRBD2	19	TGTGCCAGCAGCTTAGCCTCCGGGACTAGCGGGGCGGTGGGGGAGACCCAGTACTTC	CASSLASGTSGAVGETQYF
TRBV5-1	.	TRBJ2-3	TRBD2	16	TGCGCCAGCAGCTTGCCGGGACTAGCGAGCACAGATACGCAGTATTTT	CASSLPGLASTDTQYF
TRBV30	.	TRBJ2-3	.	12	TGTGCCTGGAGTAACAGGGCAGATACGCAGTATTTT	CAWSNRADTQYF
TRBV7-2	.	TRBJ1-1	TRBD1	15	TGTGCCAGCAGCAACCAGGGGGTTGGGAACACTGAAGCTTTCTTT	CASSNQGVGNTEAFF
TRBV7-6	.	TRBJ2-2	.	17	TGTGCCAGCAGTTTAGGGGTGGGGAGGCGAAACACCGGGGAGCTGTTTTTT	CASSLGVGRRNTGELFF
TRBV7-2	.	TRBJ2-5	TRBD2	16	TGTGCCAGCAGCCTTCGACTAGCGGGAGGGGCGGAGACCCAGTACTTC	CASSLRLAGGAETQYF
TRBV10-1	.	TRBJ2-3	TRBD1	14	TGCGCCAGGAAGACAGGGATTGGGATAGATACGCAGTATTTT	CARKTGIGIDTQYF
TRBV27	.	TRBJ1-5	.	15	TGTGCCAGCAGTTTACGCCTCACAGGGCACCAGCCCCAGCATTTT	CASSLRLTGHQPQHF
TRBV5-1	once	TRBJ2-3	TRBD2	19	TGCGCCAGCAGCCATACCGGGACTAGCGGGAGTAGGGGCACAGATACGCAGTATTTT	CASSHTGTSGSRGTDTQYF
TRBV11-2	.	TRBJ1-6	.	16	TGTGCCAGCAGCTCCCGATCAGGGTGGGGGGGTTCACCCCTCCACTTT	CASSSRSGWGGSPLHF
TRBV7-9	.	TRBJ2-1	.	15	TGTGCCAGCAGCTTTCGAGACAGGAGCTACAATGAGCAGTTCTTC	CASSFRDRSYNEQFF
TRBV7-6	once	TRBJ2-3	TRBD1	16	TGTGCCAGCAGCTTAGGGGCCAGGGGGAGCACAGATACGCAGTATTTT	CASSLGARGSTDTQYF
TRBV28	.	TRBJ2-5	TRBD2	15	TGTGCCAGCAGCGAGTGGCGGGAGGGCCGAGAGACCCAGTACTTC	CASSEWREGRETQYF
TRBV5-5	.	TRBJ1-4	.	15	TGTGCCAGCAGCCCCCTTCCTCGACAGAATGAAAAACTGTTTTTT	CASSPLPRQNEKLFF
TRBV7-9	.	TRBJ2-1	TRBD2	16	TGTGCCAGCAGCCGGATCGGGACTAGCTCCTACAATGAGCAGTTCTTC	CASSRIGTSSYNEQFF
TRBV29-1	.	TRBJ2-7	.	13	TGCAGCGTCTCGCAGGGGTCCTCCTACGAGCAGTACTTC	CSVSQGSSYEQYF
TRBV9	.	TRBJ2-6	.	16	TGTGCCAGCAGCGCAACCCACAGCTCTGGGGCCAACGTCCTGACTTTC	CASSATHSSGANVLTF
TRBV14	.	TRBJ1-1	.	13	TGTGCCAGCAGCCGACAGAGGAACACTGAAGCTTTCTTT	CASSRQRNTEAFF
TRBV28	.	TRBJ2-7	.	16	TGTGCCAGCAGTTTGGGCGGGGACCCAAGTCAGGGCGAGCAGTACTTC	CASSLGGDPSQGEQYF
TRBV30	once	TRBJ2-1	TRBD1	13	TGTGCCTGGAGTGGGACAGGGCAGCATGAGCAGTTCTTC	CAWSGTGQHEQFF
TRBV28	.	TRBJ1-2	.	12	TGTGCCACCTATACAGGGAACTATGGCTACACCTTC	CATYTGNYGYTF
TRBV29-1	.	TRBJ2-5	.	14	TGCAGCGTTGAAGTAGATCAGGGCGGACGGACCCAGTACTTC	CSVEVDQGGRTQYF
TRBV5-6	.	TRBJ1-6	.	15	TGTGCCAGCAGCCAAGACAGCCACTATAATTCACCCCTCCACTTT	CASSQDSHYNSPLHF
TRBV6-5	.	TRBJ1-1	.	12	TGTGCCAGCAGACACCAGAACACTGAAGCTTTCTTT	CASRHQNTEAFF
TRBV19	.	TRBJ2-5	TRBD1	15	TGTGCCAGTCAACTCGACAGGGGCGGAAAAGAGACCCAGTACTTC	CASQLDRGGKETQYF
TRBV7-2	.	TRBJ1-6	TRBD1	15	TGTGCCAGCAGCTTAACAGGGGGTGCTAATTCACCCCTCCACTTT	CASSLTGGANSPLHF
TRBV5-4	.	TRBJ2-2	TRBD1	16	TGTGCCAGCAGCCCGGGAGGGACAGGGGATACCGGGGAGCTGTTTTTT	CASSPGGTGDTGELFF
TRBV27	.	TRBJ1-4	TRBD1	16	TGTGCCAGCAGTTTATCCAGACAGGGCCCTAATGAAAAACTGTTTTTT	CASSLSRQGPNEKLFF
TRBV7-2	.	TRBJ2-3	.	14	TGTGCCAGCAGCGCAATGGGCTTAACAGATACGCAGTATTTT	CASSAMGLTDTQYF
TRBV4-1	.	TRBJ1-5	TRBD1	14	TGCGCCAGCAGCTTGACAGGGCAGAATCAGCCCCAGCATTTT	CASSLTGQNQPQHF
TRBV7-2	.	TRBJ1-3	TRBD1	16	TGTGCCAGCAGCGGACAGGCCCCGAGCTCTGGAAACACCATATATTTT	CASSGQAPSSGNTIYF